This T cell receptor beta chain was sequenced for a study of tumor-infiltrating lymphocytes in primary liver carcinoma. Study in general: Surgeons treated the primary liver carcinoma of the patients by surgical resection. Study-level results: Tumor-blood pairs (like tumor-adjacent pairs) overlapped less than tumor region pairs did.

TCR beta cDNA came from roughly 0.45 ug total RNA, primed with a constant-region primer. What produced the TCR beta libraries was three nested multiplex PCR rounds using slightly modified ARM-PCR. The study ran its first two PCR rounds for about 11 cycles each, using TRBV1-TRBV30 forward primers and a C-beta reverse primer. TCRdb passed the multiplex PCR reads through MiXCR, listing each CDR3 protein once. Of under 200,000 distinct CDR3 sequences in the sample, less than 65% were seen once. This clonotype turned up a few times. Antigen unknown. CDR1 is SGHNT, CDR2 YYREEE, per germline (reference sequence). The CDR3 consists of 14 residues. The trim removed 4 bases at V and 7 bases at J, leaving 6 bases unmatched. The source of the blood RNA was unsorted whole blood, and germline DNA was extracted as well.

The sequenced sample was peripheral blood. The TCR sequence derives from an older woman with primary liver carcinoma and hepatitis B virus infection. This chain links TRBV5-4 with TRBJ2-5; 11 bases fit TRBD1. CDR3 sequence (DNA): TGTGCCAGCAGCCAGGGACAGGGGGTACCGACCCAGTACTTC. Translating gives CASSQGQGVPTQYF. The full variable domain, completed using reference TRBV5-4 and TRBJ2-5, is ETGVTQSPTHLIKTRGQQVTLRCSSQSGHNTVSWYQQALGQGPQFIFQYYREEENGRGNFPPRFSGLQFPNYSSELNVNALELDDSALYLCASSQGQGVPTQYFGPGTRLLVL.